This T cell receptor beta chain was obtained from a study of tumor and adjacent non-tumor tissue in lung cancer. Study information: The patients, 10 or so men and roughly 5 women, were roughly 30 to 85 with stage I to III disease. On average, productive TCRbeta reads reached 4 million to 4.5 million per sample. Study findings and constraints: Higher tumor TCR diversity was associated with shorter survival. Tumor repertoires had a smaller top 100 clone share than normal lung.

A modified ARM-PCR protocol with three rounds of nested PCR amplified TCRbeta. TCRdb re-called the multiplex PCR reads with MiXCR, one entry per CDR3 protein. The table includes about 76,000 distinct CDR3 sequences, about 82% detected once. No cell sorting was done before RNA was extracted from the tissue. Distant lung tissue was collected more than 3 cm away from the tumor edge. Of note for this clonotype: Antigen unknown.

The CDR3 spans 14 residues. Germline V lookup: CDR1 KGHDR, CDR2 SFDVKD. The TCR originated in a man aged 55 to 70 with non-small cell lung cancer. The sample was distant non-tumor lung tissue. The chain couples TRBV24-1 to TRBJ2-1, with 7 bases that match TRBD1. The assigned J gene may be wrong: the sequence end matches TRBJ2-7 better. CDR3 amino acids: CATSDLGTDSEQYF. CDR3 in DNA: TGTGCCACCAGTGACCTTGGGACAGACAGTGAGCAGTACTTC.